This is a list of T cell receptor beta chains from one sample in a study of T cell repertoires in ileal Crohn's disease. Generated by immunoSEQ multiplex PCR, the TCRdb table keeps only in-frame clones and is missing some. The table records about 62,000 clones, about 89% of them present only once. The sequencing input was ileal tissue. Receptor source: an adult with Crohn's disease. Each CDR3 is given with its conserved first and last residue. D genes are given only for firm matches. Clone size appears in some rows only: once, few, many, or a class for an expanded clone.

>TRBV5-1|-|-|TRBJ2-3
CASSLRPGAATDTQYF
TGCGCCAGCAGCTTAAGACCAGGGGCGGCCACAGATACGCAGTATTTT
>TRBV9|-|few|TRBJ1-1
CASSVGSNTEAFF
TGTGCCAGCAGCGTAGGCAGTAACACTGAAGCTTTCTTT
>TRBV7-2|-|once|TRBJ2-2
CASSLLSGYDTGELFF
TGTGCCAGCAGCTTATTGTCAGGGTACGACACCGGGGAGCTGTTTTTT
>TRBV5-1|TRBD1|-|TRBJ2-1
CASSTGQGRNEQFF
TGCGCCAGCAGCACAGGACAGGGCCGGAATGAGCAGTTCTTC
>TRBV21-1|-|-|TRBJ2-1
CANRRRALNEQFF
TGTGCCAACCGAAGGAGGGCTTTGAATGAGCAGTTCTTC
>TRBV7-9|TRBD1|-|TRBJ1-2
CASSLYRGGQGIYGYTF
TGTGCCAGCAGCCTTTACCGTGGGGGACAGGGCATCTATGGCTACACCTTC
>TRBV5-1|TRBD1|-|TRBJ1-2
CASSRRTGGVGGYTF
TGCGCCAGCAGCCGGCGTACAGGGGGCGTGGGTGGCTACACCTTC
>TRBV28|TRBD1|-|TRBJ1-1
CASSYQTGASTEAFF
TGTGCCAGCAGTTATCAGACAGGGGCGAGCACTGAAGCTTTCTTT
>TRBV29-1|-|-|TRBJ1-1
CSVREVEAFF
TGCAGCGTTCGGGAAGTTGAAGCTTTCTTT
>TRBV19|TRBD2|-|TRBJ2-7
CASSIAGDTYEQYF
TGTGCCAGTAGTATTGCGGGAGATACCTACGAGCAGTACTTC
>TRBV6-1|TRBD1|few|TRBJ1-2
CASRGDSELNGYTF
TGTGCCAGCAGGGGGGACAGTGAGCTCAATGGCTACACCTTC
>TRBV2|-|-|TRBJ1-1
CASSEFGGPNTEAFF
TGTGCCAGCAGTGAATTTGGGGGCCCGAACACTGAAGCTTTCTTT
>TRBV6-5|TRBD1|-|TRBJ1-5
CASRAQTGIHQPQHF
TGTGCCAGCAGAGCGCAGACAGGGATCCATCAGCCCCAGCATTTT
>TRBV6-1|-|-|TRBJ1-2
CASSDFQGIYGYTF
TGTGCCAGCAGTGATTTTCAGGGAATCTATGGCTACACCTTC
>TRBV7-9|-|-|TRBJ2-1
CASSIPRAGQADNEQFF
TGTGCCAGCAGCATCCCTCGAGCGGGACAGGCGGACAATGAGCAGTTCTTC
>TRBV4-3|-|-|TRBJ1-3
CASSHESSGNTIYF
TGCGCCAGCAGCCACGAGAGCTCTGGAAACACCATATATTTT
>TRBV4-1|TRBD2|-|TRBJ2-1
CASSQESGGAAYEQFF
TGCGCCAGCAGCCAGGAGAGCGGGGGGGCAGCTTATGAGCAGTTCTTC